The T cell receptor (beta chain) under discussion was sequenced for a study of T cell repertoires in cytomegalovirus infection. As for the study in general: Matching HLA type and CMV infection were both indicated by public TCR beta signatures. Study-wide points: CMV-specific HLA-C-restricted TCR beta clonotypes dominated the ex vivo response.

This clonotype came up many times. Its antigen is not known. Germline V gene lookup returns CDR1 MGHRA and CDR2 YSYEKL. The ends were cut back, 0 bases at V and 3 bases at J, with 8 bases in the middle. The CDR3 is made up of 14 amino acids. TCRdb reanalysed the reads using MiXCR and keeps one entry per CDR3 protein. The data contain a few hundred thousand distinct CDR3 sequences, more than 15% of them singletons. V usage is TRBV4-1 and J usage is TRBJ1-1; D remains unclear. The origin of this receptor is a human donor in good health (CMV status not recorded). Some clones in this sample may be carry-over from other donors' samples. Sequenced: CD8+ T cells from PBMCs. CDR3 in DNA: TGCGCCAGCAGCCAAGACGGAGGGCACACTGAAGCTTTCTTT. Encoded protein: CASSQDGGHTEAFF.